Given below is one TCR beta chain in context. The antigen is not known. The sample belongs to a study of T cell repertoires in cytomegalovirus infection. Overall study findings and caveats: What dominated the ex vivo response were HLA-C-restricted CMV-specific TCR beta clonotypes.

TCRdb reanalysed the reads using MiXCR and keeps one entry per CDR3 protein. The sample lists around 900,000 distinct CDR3 sequences; 31% were seen once. Trimming shortened V by 2 bases and J by 5 bases, and 10 bases separated the two germline ends. The CDR3 consists of 14 residues. Germline lookup yields CDR1 SGHRS and CDR2 YFSETQ. This chain connects TRBV5-1 to TRBJ1-4; no firm D call. The source of this sequence is a human donor in good health (CMV status not recorded). Some clones in this sample may be carry-over from other donors' samples. Sequences were derived from cultured CD8+ T cells from PBMCs, sampled from culture after CMV antigen stimulation. CDR3 in amino acids: CASSFGQQNEKLFF. The CDR3, as DNA: TGCGCCAGCAGCTTCGGCCAGCAAAATGAAAAACTGTTTTTT.